This passage covers 20 T cell receptor beta chains from one sample sequenced in a study of blood T cell repertoires in COVID-19. Repertoires were generated with immunoSEQ multiplex PCR, while TCRdb's copy carries only in-frame clones and drops some. The data contain roughly 150,000 clones, 80% to 90% of them seen just once; the ten biggest clones take up around 2.5%. The sequenced sample consisted of peripheral blood. Source of these receptors: a woman in her 70s with acute or convalescent COVID-19.

This clone appeared a single time. This sequence joins TRBV6-6 and TRBJ1-6; 7 bases are a match to TRBD1. Germline CDR1 and CDR2: MNHNY and SVGAGI (reference sequence). This CDR3 spans 14 amino acids. V was clipped by 6 bases and J by 7 bases; unmatched bases: 6. DNA for the CDR3: TGTGCCAGCAGAACCCAGGGGGGAAATTCACCCCTCCACTTT. Amino acids: CASRTQGGNSPLHF.

This chain connects TRBV28 to TRBJ1-6; a possible D gene is TRBD1 (5 bases). The CDR3 spans 16 residues. Per germline, CDR1 MDHEN and CDR2 SYDVKM. Trimming took 9 bases from V and 9 from J, leaving 24 bases between them. CDR3 sequence: CASRVVDMGWGSPLHF. The CDR3 DNA is TGTGCCAGTCGGGTGGTGGACATGGGCTGGGGTTCACCCCTCCACTTT.

This chain joins TRBV28 and TRBJ1-1; 7 nucleotides agree with TRBD1. J gave up 7 bases and V 3 bases, and 8 bases lay outside the gene matches. CDR1 is MDHEN, CDR2 SYDVKM, per germline. The CDR3 totals 14 residues. The CDR3 region is CASSFQGVKSEAFF. The CDR3 DNA follows: TGTGCCAGCAGTTTCCAGGGGGTCAAGAGTGAAGCTTTCTTT.

This clone is a singleton in its sample. This chain uses TRBV19 with TRBJ2-7; maybe TRBD2 (6 bases). With 3 bases removed from V and 7 bases from J, the gap between germline ends came to 16 bases. CDR1 and CDR2 (germline): LNHDA, SQIVND (reference sequence). CDR3 length equals 14 residues. CDR3 sequence reads: CASSIRRARGEQYF. CDR3 bases: TGTGCCAGTAGTATCAGGAGGGCCCGGGGGGAGCAGTACTTC.

CDR3 DNA: TGCAGCGCTCGGGAGCAGGAGCTTGGAAACACCATATATTTT. This codes for CSAREQELGNTIYF. The chain is built from TRBV29-1 and TRBJ1-3; no clear D. Trimming cost V 7 bases and J 3 bases, with 16 bases left between them. The germline gives CDR1 SQVTM, CDR2 ANQGSEA. The CDR3 has 14 amino acids.

The CDR3 loop is CASSLMGGSYNEQFF. Written as DNA, the CDR3 is TGTGCCAGCAGCTTAATGGGGGGATCCTACAATGAGCAGTTCTTC. The chain is built from TRBV7-6 and TRBJ2-1; TRBD2 is a possible D gene (6 bases). V was cut by 2 bases and J by 1 base, with 9 bases left in between. This CDR3 has 15 amino acids. The V gene's germline CDR1 is SGHVS and CDR2 FNYEAQ.

The chain joins TRBV28 to TRBJ2-7, with a weak D call TRBD1 (5 bases). The CDR3 sequence is 15 residues long. V was trimmed by 3 bases and J by 1 base, leaving 13 bases between them. CDR1 is MDHEN and CDR2 is SYDVKM in the germline V gene. The CDR3 reads CASSFGGYRSYEQYV. The DNA of the CDR3 is TGTGCCAGCAGTTTTGGTGGATACAGGTCCTACGAGCAGTACGTC.

CDR3 region: CASSSVNRRAGELFF. Here the CDR3 DNA reads TGTGCCAGCAGCTCAGTGAACCGGAGGGCCGGGGAGCTGTTTTTT. This rearrangement joins TRBV5-5 to TRBJ2-2; tentative D call: TRBD2 (6 bases). The CDR3 is 15 amino acids. The germline V gene has CDR1 SGHKS and CDR2 YYEKEE (reference sequence). V gave up 3 bases and J gave up 6 bases, with 15 bases separating them.

The rearrangement links TRBV5-1 to TRBJ2-2; TRBD2 aligns across 9 bases. This CDR3 comprises 20 residues. Germline-derived CDR1 and CDR2 are SGHRS and YFSETQ. The V and J ends lost 4 bases and 3 bases, in that order; junction bases with no gene match: 19. CDR3 nucleotides: TGCGCCAGCAGCCTCTTAGCGGGGGCCAAGAACTCTTACTACACCGGGGAGCTGTTTTTT. This sequence encodes CASSLLAGAKNSYYTGELFF.

This chain uses TRBV6-5 with TRBJ2-7; D perhaps matches TRBD1 (6 bases). Trimming took off 4 bases at V and 7 bases at J, with 11 bases between the two ends. The CDR3 has 12 residues. Germline loops: CDR1 MNHEY, CDR2 SVGAGI. The CDR3 here is CASSSTGLEQYF. DNA for the CDR3: TGTGCCAGCAGTTCTACAGGGTTGGAGCAGTACTTC.

CDR3 in amino acids: CATSLSGGAQTQYF. The CDR3 DNA sequence: TGTGCCACCAGTCTTAGCGGGGGGGCACAGACCCAGTACTTC. This chain uses TRBV24-1 with TRBJ2-5; 11 bases map to TRBD2. The J segment lost 6 bases and the V segment lost 6 bases, leaving 5 bases of the junction unmatched. Looked up from germline, CDR1 is KGHDR and CDR2 is SFDVKD. The CDR3 runs 14 residues.

The chain couples TRBV6-5 to TRBJ2-7; tentative D call: TRBD2 (6 bases). Germline values: CDR1 MNHEY, CDR2 SVGAGI. V was cut by 0 bases and J by 0 bases, with 9 bases left in between. The CDR3 consists of 15 residues. CDR3: CASSYSLGGSYEQYF. The CDR3 nucleotides are TGTGCCAGCAGTTACTCCCTGGGGGGCTCCTACGAGCAGTACTTC.

This clone has just one count. This rearrangement joins TRBV11-1 to TRBJ1-2; 7 positions match TRBD1. V shed 4 bases, J shed 5 bases, and the junction held 10 bases outside the gene matches. The germline V gene encodes CDR1 SGHAT and CDR2 FQDESV (reference sequence). CDR3 length: 15 residues. This CDR3 is CASSSPGTAKYGYTF. Here the CDR3 DNA reads TGTGCCAGCAGCTCCCCCGGGACAGCGAAATATGGCTACACCTTC.

The CDR3 spells CASSSHWTALNYGYTF. The CDR3 DNA sequence: TGTGCCAGCAGTTCCCACTGGACAGCTCTTAACTATGGCTACACCTTC. The V gene is TRBV27, the J gene TRBJ1-2; maybe TRBD1 (6 bases). The V gene lost 4 bases and the J gene lost 1 base, with 16 bases spanning the gap. Germline CDR1 reads MNHEY; CDR2 reads SMNVEV (reference sequence). The CDR3 has 16 amino acids.

V and J are TRBV19 and TRBJ1-1, with 10 bases matching TRBD1. Germline V gene data show CDR1 as LNHDA and CDR2 as SQIVND (reference sequence). The CDR3 is made up of 16 amino acids. Unmatched junction bases numbered 6, after V lost 5 bases and J lost 0 bases. CDR3 DNA sequence: TGTGCCAGTAGTCCGACGGACAGGGGGATGAACACTGAAGCTTTCTTT. Translation gives CASSPTDRGMNTEAFF.

The CDR3 bases are TGTGCCAGCACCGTGACAGGGGCTGGGTCACCCCTCCACTTT. Translated, it gives CASTVTGAGSPLHF. The V gene is TRBV7-9, the J gene TRBJ1-6; 8 bases align to TRBD1. The CDR3 is 14 residues long. V lost 7 bases to trimming and J lost 10 bases; unmatched junction nucleotides: 9. CDR1 and CDR2 (germline): SEHNR, FQNEAQ (reference sequence).

The chain links TRBV5-1 to TRBJ1-4; TRBD1 is a possible D gene (6 bases). With 0 bases removed from V and 5 bases from J, the gap between germline ends came to 8 bases. CDR1 is SGHRS, CDR2 YFSETQ, per germline. The CDR3 runs to 14 residues. For the CDR3, the DNA is TGCGCCAGCAGCTTGGGACAGGAGAATGAAAAACTGTTTTTT. It translates to CASSLGQENEKLFF.

The V gene is TRBV18, the J gene TRBJ1-1, with D unresolved. Looked up from germline, CDR1 is KGHSH and CDR2 is LQKENI. The germline V and J ends were trimmed by 3 bases and 1 base, with 6 bases remaining between them. CDR3 length equals 13 residues. This CDR3 is CASSPYGNTEAFF. The CDR3 DNA sequence: TGTGCCAGCTCACCTTACGGGAACACTGAAGCTTTCTTT.

This clone was found once. This chain links TRBV4-3 with TRBJ1-1, with D maybe TRBD1 (6 bases). The germline gives CDR1 LGHNA, CDR2 YSLEER. This CDR3 contains 13 residues. V was pared by 4 bases and J by 10 bases, with 16 bases between. The CDR3 DNA is TGCGCCAGCAGCCCAGGGGCCGGTTTTTCAGCTTTCTTT. Its translation: CASSPGAGFSAFF.

As for this clone: The junction differs from germline at one of its ends, possibly a read error. V usage is TRBV9 and J usage is TRBJ2-5; the D gene is possibly TRBD1 (5 bases). The germline gives CDR1 SGDLS, CDR2 YYNGEE. CDR3 length: 13 amino acids. CDR3 nucleotides: TGTGCCAGCAGCGTCGTGGGGCAAGGGACCCAGTACTTC. Protein product: CASSVVGQGTQYF. Filled out from reference TRBV9 and TRBJ2-5, the complete variable domain reads DSGVTQTPKHLITATGQRVTLRCSPRSGDLSVYWYQQSLDQGLQFLIQYYNGEERAKGNILERFSAQQFPDLHSELNLSSLELGDSALYFCASSVVGQGTQYFGPGTRLLVL.